The 27 T cell receptor beta chains below were found in one sample sequenced in a study of STAT5B mutations in CD4+ large granular lymphocyte leukemia (dated by TCRdb to about 2022). Library construction relied on the immunoSEQ multiplex PCR assay. Here the immuneACCESS table is served through TCRdb, limited to in-frame sequences with V and J called. Missing clones are a known gap in these copies; in checked studies unresolved V genes cover under half, and the rest lacks a known reason. Here the sample has 25,000 to 40,000 clones; around 74% occur a single time. The ten most abundant clones make up roughly 0.3% of the sample. Source material: CD4+ T cells from blood buffy coats. The receptors stem from a human donor in good health.

This chain links TRBV5-4 with TRBJ2-7; 10 bases align to TRBD2. Trimming removed 4 bases from V and 7 bases from J; junction bases left unmatched: 14. The CDR3 is 16 residues long. Per the germline V gene, CDR1 is SGHNT and CDR2 is YYREEE (reference sequence). The CDR3 loop is CASSPIAGGRRLEQYF. The DNA of the CDR3 is TGTGCCAGCAGCCCCATAGCGGGGGGCCGACGACTGGAGCAGTACTTC.

This chain links TRBV19 with TRBJ2-6; TRBD1 might be the D (6 bases). Between the trimmed V and J ends, which lost 6 bases and 0 bases, there was a span of 9 bases. The germline CDR1 and CDR2 sequences are LNHDA and SQIVND (reference sequence). The CDR3 is 15 amino acids. DNA for the CDR3: TGTGCCAGTAGCGACAGGAGCTCTGGGGCCAACGTCCTGACTTTC. This encodes CASSDRSSGANVLTF.

The V call is TRBV2, the J call TRBJ2-6; 10 bases map to TRBD1. CDR1 and CDR2 from the germline V gene are SNHLY and FYNNEI. Germline trimming cut 4 bases from V and 3 bases from J; bases unmatched to any gene: 6. The CDR3 runs 17 residues. This CDR3 is CASSGGQGMGGANVLTF. The CDR3 DNA reads TGTGCCAGCAGTGGGGGACAGGGGATGGGTGGGGCCAACGTCCTGACTTTC.

The gene calls are TRBV13 and TRBJ1-4; D may be TRBD1 (5 bases). Germline loops: CDR1 PRHDT, CDR2 FYEKMQ (reference sequence). The CDR3 runs 15 residues. Trimming removed 3 bases at V and 3 bases at J, with 11 bases between. The CDR3 loop is CASSFSGWPNEKLFF. CDR3 sequence (DNA): TGTGCCAGCAGCTTCTCAGGGTGGCCTAATGAAAAACTGTTTTTT.

The chain links TRBV2 to TRBJ1-5, with TRBD1 as a possible D gene (6 bases). Germline V lookup: CDR1 SNHLY, CDR2 FYNNEI. V lost 5 bases and J 6 bases, leaving 17 bases between the germline ends. The CDR3 sequence is 15 residues long. The CDR3 nucleotides read TGTGCCAGCAGTCAATATGGGGGCGCAGGTCAGCCCCAGCATTTT. It specifies CASSQYGGAGQPQHF.

A single count supports this clone. The chain couples TRBV4-1 to TRBJ2-7; D unclear. CDR1 and CDR2 (germline): MGHRA, YSYEKL. The CDR3 extends over 15 amino acids. Trimming removed 1 base from V and 3 bases from J, with 13 bases in between. The CDR3 coding sequence is TGCGCCAGCAGCCAAGTCGGTCAGCGTCGCTACGAGCAGTACTTC. Protein: CASSQVGQRRYEQYF.

This clone was observed a single time. This chain uses TRBV6-6 with TRBJ1-5; the D is unclear. The ends were cut back, 0 bases at V and 7 bases at J, with 10 bases in the middle. This CDR3 has 14 amino acids. The germline gives CDR1 MNHNY, CDR2 SVGAGI (reference sequence). Here the CDR3 reads CASSYSNEGQPQHF. Here the CDR3 DNA reads TGTGCCAGCAGTTACTCCAATGAGGGCCAGCCCCAGCATTTT.

This clone was seen a single time. The chain has TRBV19 and TRBJ2-7; TRBD2 is a possible D gene (6 bases). Per germline, CDR1 LNHDA and CDR2 SQIVND (reference sequence). Between the trimmed V and J ends, which lost 1 base and 3 bases, there was a span of 13 bases. The CDR3 spans 15 residues. The CDR3 nucleotides read TGTGCCAGTAGTATAGGTCCGGGAGAGGGCTACGAGCAGTACTTC. As protein: CASSIGPGEGYEQYF.

This clone was detected once. This chain links TRBV27 with TRBJ1-5; D unresolved. The germline CDR1 and CDR2 sequences are MNHEY and SMNVEV (reference sequence). V was pared by 1 base and J by 4 bases, with 8 bases between. The CDR3 is 14 residues long. CDR3 sequence reads: CASSLFSANQPQHF. In DNA, the CDR3 is TGTGCCAGCAGTTTATTCAGTGCAAATCAGCCCCAGCATTTT.

The chain links TRBV7-8 to TRBJ2-2; D is uncertain. The CDR3 is made up of 11 amino acids. Germline CDR1 reads SGHVS; CDR2 reads FQNEAQ. V was shortened by 4 bases and J by 6 bases, with 3 bases between the two germline ends. CDR3 DNA sequence: TGTGCCAGCAGCTCCCCCGGGGAGCTGTTTTTT. It specifies CASSSPGELFF.

The CDR3 DNA reads TGTGCCAGCAGCTTAGACTGGGGTGAGCAGTACTTC. It translates to CASSLDWGEQYF. The chain couples TRBV7-9 to TRBJ2-7; D not certain. The CDR3 contains 12 residues. Germline V gene sequence: CDR1 SEHNR, CDR2 FQNEAQ (reference sequence). Trimming shortened V by 1 base and J by 7 bases, and 8 bases separated the two germline ends.

This clone was counted only a few times. J is TRBJ1-2 and V is TRBV7-2, with 10 positions matching TRBD1. The CDR3 loop spans 15 amino acids. V was pared by 5 bases and J by 3 bases, with 6 bases of the junction left unmatched. Germline V lookup: CDR1 SGHTA, CDR2 FQGNSA. DNA for the CDR3: TGTGCCAGCAGCCTCGGGACAGGGGCCTACTATGGCTACACCTTC. Translation: CASSLGTGAYYGYTF.

This clone was observed a handful of times. This chain uses TRBV11-2 with TRBJ1-1; D is uncertain. Germline V gene sequence: CDR1 SGHAT, CDR2 FQNNGV. This CDR3 contains 11 residues. Trimming stripped 5 bases from V and 4 bases from J, with 5 bases between. This CDR3 is CASSRGTEAFF. The CDR3 nucleotides read TGTGCCAGCAGCCGCGGCACTGAAGCTTTCTTT.

The chain links TRBV15 to TRBJ1-4, with D unclear. V lost 9 bases and J 6 bases, leaving 20 bases between the germline ends. The germline gives CDR1 LNHNV, CDR2 YYDKDF (reference sequence). The CDR3 loop spans 15 amino acids. This CDR3 is CATRGASRGDEKLFF. DNA for the CDR3: TGTGCCACGAGAGGTGCGTCCCGAGGCGATGAAAAACTGTTTTTT.

The chain recombines TRBV5-4 with TRBJ1-2; D unresolved. The CDR3 spans 14 residues. Trimming took off 5 bases at V and 2 bases at J, with 13 bases between the two ends. The V gene's germline CDR1 is SGHNT and CDR2 YYREEE (reference sequence). In nucleotides, the CDR3 is TGTGCCAGCAGGATTAGGACCGACAACTATGGCTACACCTTC. Amino acid sequence: CASRIRTDNYGYTF.

This chain links TRBV27 with TRBJ2-1, with TRBD2 identical over 10 bases. The CDR3 extends over 16 amino acids. V was clipped by 5 bases and J by 6 bases; unmatched bases: 10. From germline, CDR1 is MNHEY and CDR2 SMNVEV (reference sequence). CDR3 in amino acids: CASSTLLAGAGNEQFF. Written as DNA, the CDR3 is TGTGCCAGCAGTACCCTGCTAGCGGGAGCTGGCAATGAGCAGTTCTTC.

This sequence joins TRBV5-6 and TRBJ1-5, with D maybe TRBD1 (6 bases). The V end lost 4 bases, the J end lost 6 bases, and 11 bases lay between the germline ends. Germline assignment: CDR1 SGHDT and CDR2 YYEEEE. The CDR3 length is 13 residues. The DNA for the CDR3 is TGTGCCAGCAGCCCCAGGGGAAGTCAGCCCCAGCATTTT. Its translation: CASSPRGSQPQHF.

This chain joins TRBV5-1 and TRBJ1-4; possibly TRBD1 for D (5 bases). Trimming took off 4 bases at V and 4 bases at J, with 17 bases between the two ends. The CDR3 contains 16 residues. CDR1 SGHRS and CDR2 YFSETQ come from the germline V gene. The CDR3 loop reads CASSPGRQTFNEKLFF. The CDR3 bases are TGCGCCAGCAGCCCTGGAAGACAGACTTTTAATGAAAAACTGTTTTTT. Full variable domain (rest looked up from reference TRBV5-1 and TRBJ1-4): KAGVTQTPRYLIKTRGQQVTLSCSPISGHRSVSWYQQTPGQGLQFLFEYFSETQRNKGNFPGRFSGRQFSNSRSEMNVSTLELGDSALYLCASSPGRQTFNEKLFFGSGTQLSVL.

The CDR3 region is CASSFTSSGETQYF. The CDR3, as DNA: TGTGCCAGCAGCTTCACTAGCAGCGGAGAGACCCAGTACTTC. The chain employs TRBV7-2 and TRBJ2-5, with TRBD2 as a possible D gene (6 bases). This CDR3 is built from 14 residues. CDR1 and CDR2 from the germline V gene are SGHTA and FQGNSA. V gave up 3 bases and J gave up 4 bases, with 12 bases separating them.

This clone showed up just a few times. V gene TRBV27 combines with J gene TRBJ2-7; 10 bases align to TRBD2. Looked up from germline, CDR1 is MNHEY and CDR2 is SMNVEV (reference sequence). CDR3 size: 14 residues. After removal of 6 bases from V and 0 bases from J, the junction contained 2 bases not matched to a gene. The CDR3 region has the DNA TGTGCCAGCAGGGCTAGCGGGAGCTCCTACGAGCAGTACTTC. Protein: CASRASGSSYEQYF.

This chain connects TRBV2 to TRBJ2-1; 12 bases are shared with TRBD2. The CDR3 sequence is 17 residues long. CDR1 SNHLY and CDR2 FYNNEI come from the germline V gene. V shed 2 bases, J shed 3 bases, and the junction held 5 bases outside the gene matches. The CDR3 loop reads CASSERALAGGYNEQFF. DNA of the CDR3: TGTGCCAGCAGTGAAAGGGCACTAGCGGGGGGCTACAATGAGCAGTTCTTC.

This clone turned up a few times. The chain is built from TRBV7-9 and TRBJ2-1, with a tentative D call TRBD2 (5 bases). Germline lookup yields CDR1 SEHNR and CDR2 FQNEAQ (reference sequence). The CDR3 extends over 13 amino acids. The V gene lost 8 bases and the J gene lost 8 bases, with 16 bases spanning the gap. Here the CDR3 reads CASGSGRSHEQFF. The CDR3 DNA reads as TGTGCCAGCGGCAGCGGACGGTCCCATGAGCAGTTCTTC.

This clone was observed once. This chain uses TRBV7-9 with TRBJ2-7; 7 bases fit TRBD1. With V trimmed by 9 bases and J by 0 bases, 5 bases remained unmatched. From germline, CDR1 is SEHNR and CDR2 FQNEAQ (reference sequence). The CDR3 length is 13 residues. The CDR3 loop is CASNGQDSYEQYF. The CDR3 DNA sequence: TGTGCCAGTAATGGACAGGACTCCTACGAGCAGTACTTC.

The chain combines TRBV11-2 with TRBJ2-2; D possibly corresponds to TRBD1 (7 bases). In germline, CDR1 is SGHAT, CDR2 FQNNGV. There are 15 residues in the CDR3. Trimming cost V 1 base and J 6 bases, with 12 bases left between them. The CDR3 DNA follows: TGTGCCAGCAGCTTAGGCGGGACAGTGGCCGGGGAGCTGTTTTTT. It is translated as CASSLGGTVAGELFF.

J is TRBJ2-7 and V is TRBV9, with 9 bases matching TRBD2. CDR3 length: 16 residues. The germline gives CDR1 SGDLS, CDR2 YYNGEE. Losses at the gene ends were 3 bases for V and 1 base for J; bases not matched to a gene: 8. The CDR3 DNA follows: TGTGCCAGCAGCGAGGGACTAGCAGGGAGTTCCTACGAGCAGTACTTC. Translation: CASSEGLAGSSYEQYF.

V and J are TRBV19 and TRBJ2-3; 13 bases agree with TRBD2. The trim removed 5 bases at V and 2 bases at J, leaving 10 bases unmatched. Germline CDR1 is LNHDA and CDR2 is SQIVND (reference sequence). This CDR3 contains 18 residues. CDR3 DNA: TGTGCCAGTAGTCCCCGGACTAGCGGGGGTTATTACACAGATACGCAGTATTTT. Protein: CASSPRTSGGYYTDTQYF.

The gene calls are TRBV5-1 and TRBJ1-2; 8 bases align to TRBD1. Germline V gene data show CDR1 as SGHRS and CDR2 as YFSETQ. The V and J ends lost 4 bases and 5 bases, in that order; junction bases with no gene match: 10. The CDR3 runs 15 residues. The CDR3 DNA is TGCGCCAGCAGCGAGCAGGGGGCCCCCGCTTATGGCTACACCTTC. It specifies CASSEQGAPAYGYTF.